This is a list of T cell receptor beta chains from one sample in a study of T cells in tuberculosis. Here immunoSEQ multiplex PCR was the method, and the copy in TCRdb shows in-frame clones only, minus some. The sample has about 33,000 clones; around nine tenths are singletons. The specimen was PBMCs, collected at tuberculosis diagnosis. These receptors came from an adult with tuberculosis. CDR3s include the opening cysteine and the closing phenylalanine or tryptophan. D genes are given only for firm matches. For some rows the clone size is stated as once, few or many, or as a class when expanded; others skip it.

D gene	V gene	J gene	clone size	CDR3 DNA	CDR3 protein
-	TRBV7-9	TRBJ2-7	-	TGTGCCAGCAGCCTCGATAACGCTCTGAGCTCCTACGAGCAGTACTTC	CASSLDNALSSYEQYF
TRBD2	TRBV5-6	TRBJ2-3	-	TGTGCCAGCAGCTACCGGACTAGCGGGGCGAATACGCAGTATTTT	CASSYRTSGANTQYF
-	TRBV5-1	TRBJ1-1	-	TGCGCCAGCAGCTTGAGTCAGTCGAACACTGAAGCTTTCTTT	CASSLSQSNTEAFF
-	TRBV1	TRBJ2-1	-	TGCACCAGCAGCCAAGAAGGGGCCGGGACATGGCTATACAATGAGCAGTTCTTC	CTSSQEGAGTWLYNEQFF
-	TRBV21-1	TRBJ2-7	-	TGTGCCAGCAGCAAACTAAAGACTAGCGACCGTGTTCCCAACGAGCAGTACTTC	CASSKLKTSDRVPNEQYF
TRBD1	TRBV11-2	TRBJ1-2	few	TGTGCCAGCTCCAGGACAGGGGAGGTCTATGGCTACACCTTC	CASSRTGEVYGYTF
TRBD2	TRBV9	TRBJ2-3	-	TGTGCCAGCAGCTTTATTCCACTAGCGGGAAGCACAGATACGCAGTATTTT	CASSFIPLAGSTDTQYF
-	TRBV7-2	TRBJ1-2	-	TGTGCCAGCAGCACCGGGGGGGGCGCCTATGGCTACACCTTC	CASSTGGGAYGYTF
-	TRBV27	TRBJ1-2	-	TGTGCCAGCAGTTTATCATTTGGGGGGGATGGCTACACCTTC	CASSLSFGGDGYTF
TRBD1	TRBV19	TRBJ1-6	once	TGTGCCAGTAGTGCCGGACAGGGGGGCGACGGTTCACCCCTCCACTTT	CASSAGQGGDGSPLHF
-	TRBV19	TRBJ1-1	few	TGTGCCAGTAGACCCTACTACGTGAACACTGAAGCTTTCTTT	CASRPYYVNTEAFF
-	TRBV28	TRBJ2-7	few	TGTGCCAGCAGCAGGGGTTCCTACGAGCAGTACTTC	CASSRGSYEQYF
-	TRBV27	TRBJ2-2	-	TGTGCCAGCAGTTTAACCACAGGGAGCACCGGGGAGCTGTTTTTT	CASSLTTGSTGELFF
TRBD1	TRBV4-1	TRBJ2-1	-	TGCGCCAGCAGCCAAGCGACAGGGTTTAGCTCCTACAATGAGCAGTTCTTC	CASSQATGFSSYNEQFF
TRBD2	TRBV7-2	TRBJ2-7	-	TGTGCCAGCAGCTTAGGTAGCGGGAGGGCCTACGAGCAGTACTTC	CASSLGSGRAYEQYF